These T cell receptor beta chains were read from a single sample in a study of CD4 T cells in relation to SARS-CoV-2 and coronaviruses. Repertoires were generated with immunoSEQ multiplex PCR, while TCRdb's copy carries only in-frame clones and drops some. The repertoire holds under 20,000 clones, about three quarters seen once, with approximately 31% in the top ten. These receptors have no known antigen. Sequenced input: CD4+ T cells from PBMCs, cultured in vitro. The receptors come from a human donor in good health. Both conserved end residues are part of each CDR3. Fields, in order: clone size, J gene, D gene, V gene, CDR3 protein, CDR3 DNA. A D gene is named only where the DNA matches it firmly. Clone size is not always given. Where it is, it says once, few, many or a class for expanded clones.

abundance: -
j_gene: TRBJ1-5
d_gene: TRBD1
v_gene: TRBV12-3/TRBV12-4
CDR3aa: CASGQVSNQPQHF
CDR3nt: TGTGCCAGCGGACAGGTTAGCAATCAGCCCCAGCATTTT

abundance: -
j_gene: TRBJ1-3
d_gene: -
v_gene: TRBV6-5
CDR3aa: CASSYSATEGNTIYF
CDR3nt: TGTGCCAGCAGTTACTCAGCCACGGAAGGAAACACCATATATTTT

abundance: -
j_gene: TRBJ2-5
d_gene: TRBD2
v_gene: TRBV15
CDR3aa: CATSSIAGKQETQYF
CDR3nt: TGTGCCACCAGCAGTATAGCGGGAAAGCAAGAGACCCAGTACTTC

abundance: once
j_gene: TRBJ2-2
d_gene: -
v_gene: TRBV10-3
CDR3aa: CAISESLNTGELFF
CDR3nt: TGTGCCATCAGTGAGTCTTTAAACACCGGGGAGCTGTTTTTT

abundance: -
j_gene: TRBJ1-2
d_gene: TRBD1
v_gene: TRBV5-1
CDR3aa: CASSPTGVYGYTF
CDR3nt: TGCGCCAGCAGCCCGACAGGGGTCTATGGCTACACCTTC

abundance: -
j_gene: TRBJ1-1
d_gene: TRBD1
v_gene: TRBV11-2
CDR3aa: CASSEQGARTEAFF
CDR3nt: TGTGCCAGCAGCGAACAGGGGGCAAGGACTGAAGCTTTCTTT

abundance: -
j_gene: TRBJ2-7
d_gene: -
v_gene: TRBV3-1/TRBV3-2
CDR3aa: CASSQRAGEQYF
CDR3nt: TGTGCCAGCAGCCAACGAGCGGGCGAGCAGTACTTC

abundance: -
j_gene: TRBJ2-5
d_gene: -
v_gene: TRBV6-5
CDR3aa: CASSYRDFQETQYF
CDR3nt: TGTGCCAGCAGTTACCGGGACTTCCAAGAGACCCAGTACTTC

abundance: -
j_gene: TRBJ2-1
d_gene: -
v_gene: TRBV11-3
CDR3aa: CASSPATGRNEQFF
CDR3nt: TGTGCCAGCAGCCCAGCGACAGGTCGCAATGAGCAGTTCTTC

abundance: -
j_gene: TRBJ2-1
d_gene: TRBD1
v_gene: TRBV9
CDR3aa: CASRGQGLGQFF
CDR3nt: TGTGCCAGCAGGGGACAGGGATTGGGGCAGTTCTTC

abundance: few
j_gene: TRBJ1-1
d_gene: -
v_gene: TRBV9
CDR3aa: CASSVGALTEAFF
CDR3nt: TGTGCCAGCAGCGTAGGCGCCCTCACTGAAGCTTTCTTT

abundance: -
j_gene: TRBJ1-1
d_gene: -
v_gene: TRBV30
CDR3aa: CAWGRLSTEAFF
CDR3nt: TGTGCCTGGGGCAGGTTGTCCACTGAAGCTTTCTTT

abundance: -
j_gene: TRBJ2-1
d_gene: TRBD2
v_gene: TRBV25-1
CDR3aa: CASSEGRGDPRNEQFF
CDR3nt: TGTGCCAGCAGTGAAGGGCGGGGGGACCCCCGGAACGAGCAGTTCTTC

abundance: -
j_gene: TRBJ2-1
d_gene: -
v_gene: TRBV10-3
CDR3aa: CAISESRERKQFF
CDR3nt: TGTGCCATCAGTGAGTCGAGGGAAAGGAAGCAGTTCTTC

abundance: few
j_gene: TRBJ1-5
d_gene: TRBD1
v_gene: TRBV19
CDR3aa: CASERDSHSNQPQHF
CDR3nt: TGTGCCAGCGAACGGGACAGCCATAGCAATCAGCCCCAGCATTTT

abundance: few
j_gene: TRBJ1-3
d_gene: TRBD1
v_gene: TRBV9
CDR3aa: CASSFQGAMGNTIYF
CDR3nt: TGTGCCAGCAGCTTCCAGGGGGCGATGGGAAACACCATATATTTT

abundance: -
j_gene: TRBJ2-1
d_gene: TRBD2
v_gene: TRBV9
CDR3aa: CASSVAVAGGPGGEQFF
CDR3nt: TGTGCCAGCAGCGTAGCGGTAGCGGGAGGGCCTGGGGGTGAGCAGTTCTTC

abundance: once
j_gene: TRBJ2-1
d_gene: TRBD1
v_gene: TRBV10-3
CDR3aa: CAISADRGFYNEQFF
CDR3nt: TGTGCCATCAGTGCCGACAGGGGTTTTTACAATGAGCAGTTCTTC

abundance: once
j_gene: TRBJ1-2
d_gene: -
v_gene: TRBV29-1
CDR3aa: CSVVEDGGGYTF
CDR3nt: TGCAGCGTTGTCGAGGATGGGGGTGGCTACACCTTC

abundance: -
j_gene: TRBJ2-3
d_gene: TRBD1
v_gene: TRBV2
CDR3aa: CASRDRGRELNTQYF
CDR3nt: TGTGCCAGCAGGGACAGGGGGCGAGAGTTGAATACGCAGTATTTT

abundance: -
j_gene: TRBJ2-1
d_gene: -
v_gene: TRBV23-1
CDR3aa: CASSQCCAGRNEQFF
CDR3nt: TGCGCCAGCAGTCAATGTTGTGCAGGCAGAAATGAGCAGTTCTTC

abundance: few
j_gene: TRBJ1-2
d_gene: -
v_gene: TRBV6-5
CDR3aa: CASSSTTVLGYTF
CDR3nt: TGTGCCAGCAGTTCGACGACAGTTCTAGGCTACACCTTC

abundance: -
j_gene: TRBJ2-6
d_gene: -
v_gene: TRBV6-5
CDR3aa: CASRRYSGANVLTF
CDR3nt: TGTGCCAGCAGGCGTTACTCTGGGGCCAACGTCCTGACTTTC

abundance: once
j_gene: TRBJ2-3
d_gene: -
v_gene: TRBV10-3
CDR3aa: CAISGGWEADTQYF
CDR3nt: TGTGCCATCAGTGGAGGTTGGGAGGCAGATACGCAGTATTTT

abundance: -
j_gene: TRBJ2-5
d_gene: -
v_gene: TRBV5-1
CDR3aa: CASSLGQVAETQYF
CDR3nt: TGCGCCAGCAGCTTGGGACAGGTCGCTGAGACCCAGTACTTC

abundance: once
j_gene: TRBJ2-1
d_gene: -
v_gene: TRBV14
CDR3aa: CASSQGLGTSYNEQFF
CDR3nt: TGTGCCAGCAGCCAAGGGCTAGGGACAAGCTACAATGAGCAGTTCTTC

abundance: -
j_gene: TRBJ2-7
d_gene: -
v_gene: TRBV28
CDR3aa: CASSLHRFYEQYF
CDR3nt: TGTGCCAGCAGTTTACACAGGTTCTACGAGCAGTACTTC

abundance: -
j_gene: TRBJ2-1
d_gene: -
v_gene: TRBV10-1
CDR3aa: CASTAQGRVGEQFF
CDR3nt: TGCGCCAGCACCGCGCAGGGGAGGGTCGGTGAGCAGTTCTTC

abundance: -
j_gene: TRBJ2-5
d_gene: TRBD1
v_gene: TRBV30
CDR3aa: CAWSPGTRGETQYF
CDR3nt: TGTGCCTGGAGTCCCGGGACCAGGGGGGAGACCCAGTACTTC

abundance: once
j_gene: TRBJ2-3
d_gene: -
v_gene: TRBV7-3
CDR3aa: CASSLQDSSTDTQYF
CDR3nt: TGTGCCAGCAGCTTACAGGACAGTAGCACAGATACGCAGTATTTT

abundance: -
j_gene: TRBJ2-3
d_gene: -
v_gene: TRBV4-1
CDR3aa: CASSQVGARGLGDTQYF
CDR3nt: TGCGCCAGCAGCCAAGTGGGGGCTAGGGGACTCGGAGATACGCAGTATTTT

abundance: -
j_gene: TRBJ1-3
d_gene: -
v_gene: TRBV5-1
CDR3aa: CASSLSSSTGNTIYF
CDR3nt: TGCGCCAGCAGCTTATCAAGCAGTACTGGAAACACCATATATTTT

abundance: -
j_gene: TRBJ1-1
d_gene: -
v_gene: TRBV19
CDR3aa: CASSIGYSRIMNTEAFF
CDR3nt: TGTGCCAGTAGTATAGGATACAGCAGGATCATGAACACTGAAGCTTTCTTT

abundance: -
j_gene: TRBJ2-7
d_gene: TRBD1
v_gene: TRBV9
CDR3aa: CASSLRQGPYEQYF
CDR3nt: TGTGCCAGCAGCCTCCGACAGGGACCCTACGAGCAGTACTTC

abundance: -
j_gene: TRBJ2-7
d_gene: -
v_gene: TRBV11-3
CDR3aa: CASSWSFGTDYEQYF
CDR3nt: TGTGCCAGCAGCTGGTCCTTCGGGACGGACTACGAGCAGTACTTC

abundance: medium-sized
j_gene: TRBJ2-1
d_gene: TRBD2
v_gene: TRBV3-1/TRBV3-2
CDR3aa: CASRGLAYNEQFF
CDR3nt: TGTGCCAGCAGGGGACTAGCTTACAATGAGCAGTTCTTC

abundance: -
j_gene: TRBJ2-1
d_gene: TRBD2
v_gene: TRBV2
CDR3aa: CASSEEAGYNNEQFF
CDR3nt: TGTGCCAGCAGTGAAGAAGCGGGATATAACAATGAGCAGTTCTTC

abundance: -
j_gene: TRBJ2-1
d_gene: -
v_gene: TRBV12-3/TRBV12-4
CDR3aa: CASSAQNEQFF
CDR3nt: TGTGCCAGCAGTGCGCAGAATGAGCAGTTCTTC

abundance: -
j_gene: TRBJ2-7
d_gene: -
v_gene: TRBV4-1
CDR3aa: CASSLSPDVGTYEQYF
CDR3nt: TGCGCCAGCAGCCTTTCCCCGGACGTCGGAACCTACGAGCAGTACTTC

abundance: -
j_gene: TRBJ2-1
d_gene: TRBD2
v_gene: TRBV5-4
CDR3aa: CASSLLGSGRASHNEQFF
CDR3nt: TGTGCCAGCAGCTTGTTGGGTAGCGGGAGGGCCAGCCACAATGAGCAGTTCTTC

abundance: -
j_gene: TRBJ2-7
d_gene: -
v_gene: TRBV11-2
CDR3aa: CASSRNGAGIGVQYF
CDR3nt: TGTGCCAGCAGCCGGAATGGGGCAGGGATCGGTGTGCAGTACTTC

abundance: -
j_gene: TRBJ2-1
d_gene: TRBD1
v_gene: TRBV5-1
CDR3aa: CASSGQVANEQFF
CDR3nt: TGCGCCAGCAGTGGACAGGTTGCAAATGAGCAGTTCTTC

abundance: -
j_gene: TRBJ2-1
d_gene: TRBD2
v_gene: TRBV5-4
CDR3aa: CASSRGLAAYNEQFF
CDR3nt: TGTGCCAGCAGCAGGGGACTAGCGGCCTACAATGAGCAGTTCTTC

abundance: once
j_gene: TRBJ2-3
d_gene: -
v_gene: TRBV11-3
CDR3aa: CASSLGAGKTDTQYF
CDR3nt: TGTGCCAGCAGCTTAGGGGCAGGGAAGACAGATACGCAGTATTTT

abundance: few
j_gene: TRBJ1-2
d_gene: -
v_gene: TRBV5-4
CDR3aa: CASSLAGRRSYGYTF
CDR3nt: TGTGCCAGCAGCTTGGCGGGTAGGCGTAGCTATGGCTACACCTTC

abundance: -
j_gene: TRBJ1-3
d_gene: -
v_gene: TRBV3-1/TRBV3-2
CDR3aa: CASSQARRITGNTIYF
CDR3nt: TGTGCCAGCAGCCAAGCTCGACGGATTACTGGAAACACCATATATTTT

abundance: once
j_gene: TRBJ1-4
d_gene: TRBD1
v_gene: TRBV5-1
CDR3aa: CASSGNPQGANEKLFF
CDR3nt: TGCGCCAGCAGCGGCAATCCCCAGGGGGCAAATGAAAAACTGTTTTTT

abundance: -
j_gene: TRBJ2-7
d_gene: -
v_gene: TRBV7-6
CDR3aa: CASSPLVGEQYF
CDR3nt: TGTGCCAGCAGCCCCCTCGTAGGGGAGCAGTACTTC

abundance: -
j_gene: TRBJ1-6
d_gene: -
v_gene: TRBV27
CDR3aa: CASSYLPNSNSPLHF
CDR3nt: TGTGCCAGCAGTTACCTCCCTAACTCTAATTCACCCCTCCACTTT

abundance: -
j_gene: TRBJ2-6
d_gene: TRBD1
v_gene: TRBV7-9
CDR3aa: CASTPSGQGNGANVLTF
CDR3nt: TGTGCCAGCACCCCCTCGGGACAGGGAAATGGGGCCAACGTCCTGACTTTC

abundance: few
j_gene: TRBJ1-4
d_gene: -
v_gene: TRBV6-5
CDR3aa: CASSYLRVTNEKLFF
CDR3nt: TGTGCCAGCAGTTACCTCCGGGTAACTAATGAAAAACTGTTTTTT

abundance: -
j_gene: TRBJ1-1
d_gene: -
v_gene: TRBV6-5
CDR3aa: CASSDFNRDTEAFF
CDR3nt: TGTGCCAGCAGCGACTTTAATAGAGACACTGAAGCTTTCTTT

abundance: -
j_gene: TRBJ2-3
d_gene: TRBD2
v_gene: TRBV19
CDR3aa: CASSPRLAGGRRTDTQYF
CDR3nt: TGTGCCAGTAGTCCTAGACTAGCGGGAGGACGGCGCACAGATACGCAGTATTTT

abundance: few
j_gene: TRBJ1-6
d_gene: TRBD1
v_gene: TRBV5-1
CDR3aa: CASSSGARGSYNSPLHF
CDR3nt: TGCGCCAGCAGCTCGGGTGCCAGGGGGTCCTATAATTCACCCCTCCACTTT

abundance: -
j_gene: TRBJ2-7
d_gene: -
v_gene: TRBV12-3/TRBV12-4
CDR3aa: CASSRQSSYEQYF
CDR3nt: TGTGCCAGCAGCCGACAGAGCTCCTACGAGCAGTACTTC